A single sample gave rise to the 30 T cell receptor beta chains below, sequenced in a study of graft-versus-host responses after intestinal transplantation. Their antigens remain unidentified. Libraries were prepared by immunoSEQ multiplex PCR; TCRdb keeps only in-frame clonotypes and omits some of them. Seen here are about 120,000 clones, about 95% observed once, and the top ten hold 3% to 4%. The sample was unstimulated CD8+ T cells sorted from spleen or lymph node cells, taken before intestinal transplant. The source of these receptors is a human donor who received an intestinal transplant.

V is TRBV2 and J is TRBJ2-1, with 13 bases that match TRBD2. Germline V gives CDR1 SNHLY, CDR2 FYNNEI. V gave up 0 bases and J gave up 14 bases; unmatched junction bases: 13. This CDR3 is built from 17 residues. CDR3 amino acids: CASSEALGGLAGPDEFF. CDR3 coding DNA: TGTGCCAGCAGTGAAGCCCTTGGGGGACTAGCGGGACCCGATGAGTTCTTC.

This clone was counted once. The chain employs TRBV6-6 and TRBJ2-7; no clear D. The CDR3 runs to 12 residues. The germline CDR1 and CDR2 sequences are MNHNY and SVGAGI (reference sequence). V lost 2 bases, J lost 6 bases, and 8 bases lay in between. The CDR3 DNA follows: TGTGCCAGCAGTTACGGCCCCCTCGAGCAGTACTTC. Its translation: CASSYGPLEQYF.

This chain joins TRBV11-3 and TRBJ2-6; D gene unclear. The CDR3 runs 15 residues. Germline CDR1 and CDR2: SGHNT and YENEEA. The V end was cut by 5 bases, the J end by 0 bases, with 8 bases between. The CDR3 DNA sequence: TGTGCCAGCAGCCCACAGAGCTCTGGGGCCAACGTCCTGACTTTC. As protein: CASSPQSSGANVLTF.

V gene TRBV5-4 combines with J gene TRBJ2-7, with D possibly being TRBD1 or TRBD2 (7 bases each). V shed 2 bases and J shed 0 bases, with 12 bases lying between them. The germline gives CDR1 SGHNT, CDR2 YYREEE (reference sequence). There are 15 residues in the CDR3. The CDR3 nucleotides read TGTGCCAGCAGCTTTCAGGGGGGGCCCTCCTACGAGCAGTACTTC. Amino acids: CASSFQGGPSYEQYF. The full variable domain, in which reference TRBV5-4 and TRBJ2-7 provide the parts outside the CDR3, is ETGVTQSPTHLIKTRGQQVTLRCSSQSGHNTVSWYQQALGQGPQFIFQYYREEENGRGNFPPRFSGLQFPNYSSELNVNALELDDSALYLCASSFQGGPSYEQYFGPGTRLTVT.

The rearrangement joins TRBV11-1 to TRBJ2-5; 8 bases are shared with TRBD2. V lost 1 base and J lost 2; bases outside the gene matches: 6. The CDR3 has 16 amino acids. Germline V CDR1 and CDR2: SGHAT, FQDESV (reference sequence). CDR3 protein: CASSLEVLAAQETQYF. The CDR3 nucleotides read TGTGCCAGCAGCTTAGAAGTACTAGCGGCACAAGAGACCCAGTACTTC.

V is TRBV28 and J is TRBJ2-5, with D unclear. V lost 9 bases and J lost 7, with 12 bases in between. Germline-derived CDR1 and CDR2 are MDHEN and SYDVKM. The CDR3 spans 11 residues. Written as DNA, the CDR3 is TGTGCCAGTGGGCCCGCAGGGACCCAGTACTTC. Translating gives CASGPAGTQYF.

This chain joins TRBV10-1 and TRBJ2-7; possibly TRBD1 or TRBD2 for D (6 bases each). The germline CDR1 and CDR2 sequences are WNHNN and SYGVQD (reference sequence). The V gene lost 0 bases and the J gene lost 0 bases, with 27 bases spanning the gap. CDR3 length: 21 amino acids. The CDR3 sequence is CASSESLYMEGDLLSSYEQYF. CDR3 nucleotides: TGCGCCAGCAGTGAGTCTCTCTATATGGAGGGGGACCTTTTGAGCTCCTACGAGCAGTACTTC.

This chain links TRBV28 with TRBJ2-1; 13 bases are a match to TRBD2. This CDR3 contains 17 residues. V trimming: 6 bases; J trimming: 3 bases; junction bases outside the gene matches: 8. The germline gives CDR1 MDHEN, CDR2 SYDVKM. The CDR3 sequence is CASSAGLAGDIYNEQFF. CDR3 bases: TGTGCCAGCAGCGCAGGACTAGCGGGAGATATCTACAATGAGCAGTTCTTC.

V gene TRBV28 combines with J gene TRBJ2-1; maybe TRBD2 (5 bases). The CDR3 length is 19 residues. The V end lost 2 bases, the J end lost 4 bases, and 24 bases lay between the germline ends. In germline, CDR1 is MDHEN, CDR2 SYDVKM. CDR3 in DNA: TGTGCCAGCAGTTTAGGCTTCGGCCTAGCTAAGGCAACATACAATGAGCAGTTCTTC. Its translation: CASSLGFGLAKATYNEQFF.

This chain connects TRBV11-2 to TRBJ1-1; D is unclear. Germline CDR1 SGHAT, CDR2 FQNNGV. V shed 0 bases and J shed 1 base, with 3 bases lying between them. The CDR3 has 13 amino acids. The CDR3 bases are TGTGCCAGCAGCTTAGAACGGAACACTGAAGCTTTCTTT. This sequence encodes CASSLERNTEAFF.

The chain has TRBV9 and TRBJ1-3; no reliable D call. Germline CDR1 and CDR2: SGDLS and YYNGEE. There are 19 residues in the CDR3. Trimming removed 0 bases from V and 3 bases from J, with 22 bases in between. CDR3 protein: CASSVAPGRQSEVGNTIYF. Here the CDR3 DNA reads TGTGCCAGCAGCGTAGCACCCGGCAGGCAAAGTGAGGTTGGAAACACCATATATTTT. Supplemented by reference TRBV9 and TRBJ1-3, the full variable domain reads DSGVTQTPKHLITATGQRVTLRCSPRSGDLSVYWYQQSLDQGLQFLIQYYNGEERAKGNILERFSAQQFPDLHSELNLSSLELGDSALYFCASSVAPGRQSEVGNTIYFGEGSWLTVV.

The chain carries TRBV2 and TRBJ1-2, with D hard to call. Deletions cut 6 bases from V and 2 bases from J, with 10 bases between. This CDR3 contains 13 residues. Germline V gene data show CDR1 as SNHLY and CDR2 as FYNNEI. The CDR3 DNA reads TGTGCCAGCAGGGTCAGCGGGAACTATGGCTACACCTTC. Its protein is CASRVSGNYGYTF.

This clone was observed once. This chain links TRBV27 with TRBJ2-5; weak D call: TRBD2 (6 bases). With the DNA end fitting TRBJ2-7 better, the J assignment may be wrong. CDR3 size: 14 residues. Germline V gene sequence: CDR1 MNHEY, CDR2 SMNVEV (reference sequence). As DNA, the CDR3 is TGTGCCAGCAGTTCTGACTACGGGGGCTACGAGCAGTACTTC. Translation: CASSSDYGGYEQYF.

The chain couples TRBV27 to TRBJ1-2, with 7 bases identical to TRBD1. The CDR3 length is 15 residues. The V and J ends lost 0 bases and 4 bases, in that order; junction bases with no gene match: 5. Germline-derived CDR1 and CDR2 are MNHEY and SMNVEV (reference sequence). In nucleotides, the CDR3 is TGTGCCAGCAGTTTATCAGGGGGCTGGTTCTATGGCTACACCTTC. Its translation is CASSLSGGWFYGYTF.

The gene calls are TRBV29-1 and TRBJ2-7, with D unresolved. The CDR3 has 10 amino acids. The V end was cut by 4 bases, the J end by 6 bases, with 7 bases between. CDR1 and CDR2 from the germline V gene are SQVTM and ANQGSEA. DNA for the CDR3: TGCAGCGTTGCTGGGATCGAGCAGTACTTC. This translates into CSVAGIEQYF.

The chain recombines TRBV7-6 with TRBJ2-5, with 9 bases aligning to TRBD1. The better agreement between TRBJ2-7 and the DNA end casts doubt on the J call. Germline values: CDR1 SGHVS, CDR2 FNYEAQ. The CDR3 contains 14 residues. CDR3 sequence reads: CASSLGQGAYEQYF. DNA of the CDR3: TGTGCCAGCAGCTTAGGACAGGGGGCCTACGAGCAGTACTTC.

V is TRBV5-6 and J is TRBJ2-2, with D unclear. The CDR3 has 14 residues. V shed 4 bases and J shed 8 bases, with 15 bases lying between them. The germline V gene has CDR1 SGHDT and CDR2 YYEEEE. In nucleotides, the CDR3 is TGTGCCAGCAGCCCGGGCTCCGATCTTGGGGAGCTGTTTTTT. Its protein is CASSPGSDLGELFF.

This clone was recorded once. The chain couples TRBV4-1 to TRBJ2-3; maybe TRBD2 (7 bases). This CDR3 contains 17 residues. Germline lookup yields CDR1 MGHRA and CDR2 YSYEKL. The V end lost 1 base, the J end lost 1 base, and 15 bases lay between the germline ends. CDR3 DNA sequence: TGCGCCAGCAGCCAAGCCCCTGACGGGGGGCGCACAGATACGCAGTATTTT. It translates to CASSQAPDGGRTDTQYF.

The chain employs TRBV7-6 and TRBJ2-1; no definite D call. Trimming took off 5 bases at V and 5 bases at J, with 7 bases between the two ends. This CDR3 is built from 12 residues. Germline V gene sequence: CDR1 SGHVS, CDR2 FNYEAQ. The CDR3 nucleotides are TGTGCCAGCAGCCCTCGGGACAATGAGCAGTTCTTC. Translation gives CASSPRDNEQFF. Full variable domain (missing parts from reference TRBV7-6 and TRBJ2-1): GAGVSQSPRYKVTKRGQDVALRCDPISGHVSLYWYRQALGQGPEFLTYFNYEAQQDKSGLPNDRFSAERPEGSISTLTIQRTEQRDSAMYRCASSPRDNEQFFGPGTRLTVL.

The chain joins TRBV7-9 to TRBJ2-7, with D hard to call. The germline V gene encodes CDR1 SEHNR and CDR2 FQNEAQ (reference sequence). Trimming took off 1 base at V and 7 bases at J, with 8 bases between the two ends. The CDR3 covers 12 residues. DNA of the CDR3: TGTGCCAGCAGCTTAGGCCTGGGGGAGCAGTACTTC. Translated: CASSLGLGEQYF.

The chain uses TRBV9 and TRBJ1-2, with 8 bases aligning to TRBD1. CDR3 length: 14 residues. Trimming at V came to 3 bases and at J to 5 bases, leaving 6 bases not matched to a gene. Germline V gene lookup returns CDR1 SGDLS and CDR2 YYNGEE. The CDR3 loop is CASSGRTGPYGYTF. Here the CDR3 DNA reads TGTGCCAGCAGCGGTCGGACAGGGCCATATGGCTACACCTTC.

This chain uses TRBV6-5 with TRBJ2-1; D remains ambiguous. Trimming pared 7 bases from V and 0 bases from J, leaving 7 bases between. Germline V gene lookup returns CDR1 MNHEY and CDR2 SVGAGI. The CDR3 covers 13 residues. CDR3: CASTPGSYNEQFF. The CDR3 coding sequence is TGTGCCAGCACCCCCGGCTCCTACAATGAGCAGTTCTTC.

The rearrangement links TRBV30 to TRBJ2-1, with a possible D match to TRBD1 (6 bases). The CDR3 totals 12 residues. Germline values: CDR1 GTSNPN, CDR2 SVGIG (reference sequence). V gave up 2 bases and J gave up 6 bases, with 8 bases separating them. CDR3 DNA sequence: TGTGCCTGGAGTTTGGACAGCAATGAGCAGTTCTTC. It yields the protein CAWSLDSNEQFF.

The rearrangement links TRBV28 to TRBJ2-7; D possibly corresponds to TRBD2 (7 bases). V lost 3 bases to trimming and J lost 7 bases, with 13 bases between them. Per the germline V gene, CDR1 is MDHEN and CDR2 is SYDVKM. The CDR3 length is 13 residues. CDR3 in DNA: TGTGCCAGCAGTTTTGGGGGGGCCGCTGAGCAGTACTTC. Protein product: CASSFGGAAEQYF.

This rearrangement joins TRBV28 to TRBJ1-1; D is uncertain. Between the trimmed V and J ends, which lost 3 bases and 4 bases, there was a span of 12 bases. Germline V gene sequence: CDR1 MDHEN, CDR2 SYDVKM. The CDR3 spans 14 residues. CDR3 bases: TGTGCCAGCAGTTTTAGACCGATCGGCACTGAAGCTTTCTTT. It specifies CASSFRPIGTEAFF.

V usage is TRBV30 and J usage is TRBJ2-1; TRBD2 matches at 16 bases. Per the germline V gene, CDR1 is GTSNPN and CDR2 is SVGIG (reference sequence). The J segment lost 8 bases and the V segment lost 0 bases, leaving 1 base of the junction unmatched. The CDR3 is 15 amino acids. CDR3 coding DNA: TGTGCCTGGAGTGTTGGGACTAGCGGGAGGGATGAGCAGTTCTTC. It translates to CAWSVGTSGRDEQFF.

The V and J genes are TRBV18 and TRBJ2-2; the D is unclear. Trimming left V 8 bases short and J 5 bases short, with 6 bases between. The CDR3 length is 11 residues. CDR1 is KGHSH, CDR2 LQKENI, per germline. Written as DNA, the CDR3 is TGTGCCAGCACCGATACCGGGGAGCTGTTTTTT. This encodes CASTDTGELFF. Together with reference TRBV18 and TRBJ2-2, the CDR3 gives the full variable domain: NAGVMQNPRHLVRRRGQEARLRCSPMKGHSHVYWYRQLPEEGLKFMVYLQKENIIDESGMPKERFSAEFPKEGPSILRIQQVVRGDSAAYFCASTDTGELFFGEGSRLTVL.

V gene TRBV13 combines with J gene TRBJ1-2, with D perhaps TRBD1 (5 bases). CDR1 PRHDT and CDR2 FYEKMQ come from the germline V gene (reference sequence). V lost 5 bases to trimming and J lost 5 bases, with 15 bases between them. The CDR3 has 14 residues. The CDR3 loop reads CASSRDETDYGYTF. CDR3 coding DNA: TGTGCCAGCAGCCGCGATGAGACAGATTATGGCTACACCTTC.

The rearrangement joins TRBV6-5 to TRBJ1-3; tentative D call: TRBD1 (6 bases). CDR3 length: 15 residues. Trimming took off 2 bases at V and 1 base at J, with 9 bases between the two ends. In germline, CDR1 is MNHEY, CDR2 SVGAGI. Here the CDR3 reads CASSYGTNSGNTIYF. CDR3 in DNA: TGTGCCAGCAGTTACGGGACAAATTCTGGAAACACCATATATTTT.

The rearrangement uses TRBV6-6 and TRBJ1-1; D not certain. The germline V and J ends were trimmed by 10 bases and 0 bases, with 15 bases remaining between them. CDR3 size: 14 residues. Germline V lookup: CDR1 MNHNY, CDR2 SVGAGI (reference sequence). Here the CDR3 reads CATVQSRMNTEAFF. DNA for the CDR3: TGTGCCACGGTGCAGTCAAGAATGAACACTGAAGCTTTCTTT.